What follows is one T cell receptor (beta chain) and its context. The antigen remains undetermined. These data belong to a study of T cell responses to AZD1222 COVID-19 vaccine. Study conclusions and caveats: Repertoire sampling happened only post peak T cell response.

The assay was immunoSEQ multiplex PCR, and TCRdb's table has in-frame clones only and misses some. The repertoire has under 150,000 clones, just over 90% of them found once; the top ten carry about 3.5%. Germline trimming cut 5 bases from V and 3 bases from J; bases unmatched to any gene: 7. The CDR3 runs 14 residues. CDR1 is SEHNR and CDR2 is FQNEAQ in the germline V gene (reference sequence). The rearrangement links TRBV7-9 to TRBJ2-7; 7 nucleotides line up with TRBD1. The receptor was isolated from an adult in good health. The specimen comprised peripheral blood, sampled on day 0 of AZD1222 vaccination. CDR3 sequence: CASSPLGQDYEQYF. In DNA, the CDR3 is TGTGCCAGCAGCCCCTTAGGACAGGACTACGAGCAGTACTTC.